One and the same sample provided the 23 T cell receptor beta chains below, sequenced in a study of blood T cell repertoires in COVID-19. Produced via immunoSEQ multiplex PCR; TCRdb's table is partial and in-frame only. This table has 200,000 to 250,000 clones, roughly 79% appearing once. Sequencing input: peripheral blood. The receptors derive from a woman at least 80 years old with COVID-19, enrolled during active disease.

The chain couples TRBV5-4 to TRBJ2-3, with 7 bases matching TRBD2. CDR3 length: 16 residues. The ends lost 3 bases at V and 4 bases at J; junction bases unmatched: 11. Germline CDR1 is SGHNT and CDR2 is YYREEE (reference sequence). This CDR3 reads CASSSTLAEAADTQYF. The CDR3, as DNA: TGTGCCAGCAGCTCAACCCTAGCGGAGGCCGCAGATACGCAGTATTTT.

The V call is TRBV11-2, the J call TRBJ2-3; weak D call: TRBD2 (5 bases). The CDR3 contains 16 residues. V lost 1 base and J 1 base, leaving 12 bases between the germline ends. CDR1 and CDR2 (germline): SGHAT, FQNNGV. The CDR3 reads CASSLVGNKGTDTQYF. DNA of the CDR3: TGTGCCAGCAGCTTAGTCGGGAATAAGGGCACAGATACGCAGTATTTT.

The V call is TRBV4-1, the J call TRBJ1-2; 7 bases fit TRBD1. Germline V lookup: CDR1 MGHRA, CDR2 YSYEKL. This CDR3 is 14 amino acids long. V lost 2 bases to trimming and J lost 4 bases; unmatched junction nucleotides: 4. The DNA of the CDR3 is TGCGCCAGCAGCCAACAGGGACAGATCTATGGCTACACCTTC. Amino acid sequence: CASSQQGQIYGYTF.

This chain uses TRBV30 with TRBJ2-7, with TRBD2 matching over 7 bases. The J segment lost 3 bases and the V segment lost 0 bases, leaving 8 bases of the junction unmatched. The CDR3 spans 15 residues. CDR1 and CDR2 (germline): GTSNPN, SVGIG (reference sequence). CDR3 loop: CAWSVPGGSNYEQYF. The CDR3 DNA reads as TGTGCCTGGAGTGTACCGGGGGGTTCTAACTACGAGCAGTACTTC.

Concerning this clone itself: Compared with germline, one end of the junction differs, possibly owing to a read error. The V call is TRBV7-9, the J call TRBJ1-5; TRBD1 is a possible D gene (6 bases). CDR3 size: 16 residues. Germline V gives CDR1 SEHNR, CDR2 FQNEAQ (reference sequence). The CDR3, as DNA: TGTGCTAGCAGCTTAGGACAGTCCGTTAGCAATCAGCCCCAGCATTTT. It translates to CASSLGQSVSNQPQHF.

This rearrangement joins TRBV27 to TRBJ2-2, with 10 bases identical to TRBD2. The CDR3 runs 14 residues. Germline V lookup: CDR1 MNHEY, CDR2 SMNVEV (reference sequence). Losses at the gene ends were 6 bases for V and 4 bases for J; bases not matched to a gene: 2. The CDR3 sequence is CASRLAGLTGELFF. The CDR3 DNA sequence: TGTGCCAGCAGACTAGCGGGACTCACCGGGGAGCTGTTTTTT.

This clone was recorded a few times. The CDR3, as DNA: TGTGCCAGCAGCTGGCAGGTGGATTCTAATTACGAGCAGTACTTC. Translation gives CASSWQVDSNYEQYF. The chain employs TRBV5-5 and TRBJ2-7; D is undetermined. Germline V lookup: CDR1 SGHKS, CDR2 YYEKEE (reference sequence). V was trimmed by 3 bases and J by 4 bases, leaving 17 bases between them. This CDR3 contains 15 residues.

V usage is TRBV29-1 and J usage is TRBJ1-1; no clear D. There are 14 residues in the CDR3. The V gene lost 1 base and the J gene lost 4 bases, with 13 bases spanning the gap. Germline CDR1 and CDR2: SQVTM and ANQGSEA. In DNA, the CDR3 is TGCAGCGTTGAAGGGGCGCGGGAGACCACTGAAGCTTTCTTT. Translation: CSVEGARETTEAFF.

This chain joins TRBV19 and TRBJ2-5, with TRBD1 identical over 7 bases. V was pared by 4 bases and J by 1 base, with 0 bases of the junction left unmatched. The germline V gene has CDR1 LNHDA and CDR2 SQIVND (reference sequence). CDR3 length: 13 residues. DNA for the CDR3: TGTGCCAGTAGTAGGACAGGCCAAGAGACCCAGTACTTC. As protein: CASSRTGQETQYF.

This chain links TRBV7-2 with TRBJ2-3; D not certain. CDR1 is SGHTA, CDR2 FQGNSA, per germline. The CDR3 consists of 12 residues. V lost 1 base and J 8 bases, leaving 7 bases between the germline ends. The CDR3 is CASSLVPFTQYF. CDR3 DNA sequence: TGTGCCAGCAGCTTAGTTCCTTTTACGCAGTATTTT. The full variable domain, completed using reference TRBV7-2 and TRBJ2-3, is GAGVSQSPSNKVTEKGKDVELRCDPISGHTALYWYRQSLGQGLEFLIYFQGNSAPDKSGLPSDRFSAERTGGSVSTLTIQRTQQEDSAVYLCASSLVPFTQYFGPGTRLTVL.

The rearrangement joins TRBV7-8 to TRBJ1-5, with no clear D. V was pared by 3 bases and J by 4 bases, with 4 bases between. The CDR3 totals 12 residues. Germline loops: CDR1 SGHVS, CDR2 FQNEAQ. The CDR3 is CASSFPNQPQHF. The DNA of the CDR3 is TGTGCCAGCAGCTTCCCGAATCAGCCCCAGCATTTT. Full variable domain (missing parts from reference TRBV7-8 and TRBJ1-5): GAGVSQSPRYKVAKRGQDVALRCDPISGHVSLFWYQQALGQGPEFLTYFQNEAQLDKSGLPSDRFFAERPEGSVSTLKIQRTQQEDSAVYLCASSFPNQPQHFGDGTRLSIL.

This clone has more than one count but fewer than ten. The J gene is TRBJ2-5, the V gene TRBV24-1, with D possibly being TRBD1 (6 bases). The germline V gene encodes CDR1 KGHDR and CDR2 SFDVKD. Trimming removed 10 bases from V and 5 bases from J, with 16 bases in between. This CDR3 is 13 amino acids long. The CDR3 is CATSTGGSETQYF. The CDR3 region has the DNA TGTGCCACGTCGACAGGAGGATCCGAGACCCAGTACTTC.

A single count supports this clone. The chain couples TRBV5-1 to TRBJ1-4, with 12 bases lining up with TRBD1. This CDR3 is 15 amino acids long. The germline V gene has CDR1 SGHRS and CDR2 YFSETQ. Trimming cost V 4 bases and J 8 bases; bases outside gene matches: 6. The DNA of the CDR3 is TGCGCCAGCAGCGGCGGGACAGGGGGCAAGGAAAAACTGTTTTTT. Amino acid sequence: CASSGGTGGKEKLFF.

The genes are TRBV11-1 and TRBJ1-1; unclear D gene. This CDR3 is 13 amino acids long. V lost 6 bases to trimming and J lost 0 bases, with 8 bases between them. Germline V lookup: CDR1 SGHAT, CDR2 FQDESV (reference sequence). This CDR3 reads CASSRSVNTEAFF. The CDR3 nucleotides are TGTGCCAGCAGTAGGAGCGTGAACACTGAAGCTTTCTTT.

The CDR3 nucleotides read TGTGCCAGCAGCCTGCTCGGGGGAAATTCACCCCTCCACTTT. This codes for CASSLLGGNSPLHF. The chain uses TRBV7-3 and TRBJ1-6; a weak D match, TRBD1 (5 bases). This CDR3 spans 14 amino acids. Germline lookup yields CDR1 SGHTA and CDR2 FQGTGA. V lost 5 bases to trimming and J lost 7 bases, with 12 bases between them.

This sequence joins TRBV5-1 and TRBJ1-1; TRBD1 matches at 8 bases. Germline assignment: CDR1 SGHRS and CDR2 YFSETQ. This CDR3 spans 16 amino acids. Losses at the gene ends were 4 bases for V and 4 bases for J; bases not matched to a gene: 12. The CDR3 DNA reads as TGCGCCAGCAGCACCGGACAGGGCGGTATAGGCACTGAAGCTTTCTTT. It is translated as CASSTGQGGIGTEAFF.

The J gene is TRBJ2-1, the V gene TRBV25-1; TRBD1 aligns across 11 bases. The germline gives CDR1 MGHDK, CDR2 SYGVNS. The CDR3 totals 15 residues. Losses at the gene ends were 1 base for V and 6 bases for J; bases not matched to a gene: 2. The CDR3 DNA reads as TGTGCCAGCAGTGAATTGGGGACAGGGGGCAATGAGCAGTTCTTC. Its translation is CASSELGTGGNEQFF. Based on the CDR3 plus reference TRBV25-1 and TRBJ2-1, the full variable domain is EADIYQTPRYLVIGTGKKITLECSQTMGHDKMYWYQQDPGMELHLIHYSYGVNSTEKGDLSSESTVSRIRTEHFPLTLESARPSHTSQYLCASSELGTGGNEQFFGPGTRLTVL.

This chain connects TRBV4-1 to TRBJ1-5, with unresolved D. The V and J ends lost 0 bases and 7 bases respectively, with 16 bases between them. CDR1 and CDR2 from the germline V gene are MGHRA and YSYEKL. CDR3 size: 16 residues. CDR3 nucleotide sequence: TGCGCCAGCAGCCAAGATGAGGGCGCGGGTCGCCAGCCCCAGCATTTT. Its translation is CASSQDEGAGRQPQHF.

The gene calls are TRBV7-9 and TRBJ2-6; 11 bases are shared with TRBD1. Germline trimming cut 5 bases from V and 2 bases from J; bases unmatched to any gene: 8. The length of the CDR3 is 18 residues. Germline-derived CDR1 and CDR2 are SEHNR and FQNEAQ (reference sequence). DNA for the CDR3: TGTGCCAGCAGCCCTATTCCGGGACAGGGGGCTGGGGCCAACGTCCTGACTTTC. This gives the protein CASSPIPGQGAGANVLTF. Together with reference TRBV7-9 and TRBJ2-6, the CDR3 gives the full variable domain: DTGVSQNPRHKITKRGQNVTFRCDPISEHNRLYWYRQTLGQGPEFLTYFQNEAQLEKSRLLSDRFSAERPKGSFSTLEIQRTEQGDSAMYLCASSPIPGQGAGANVLTFGAGSRLTVL.

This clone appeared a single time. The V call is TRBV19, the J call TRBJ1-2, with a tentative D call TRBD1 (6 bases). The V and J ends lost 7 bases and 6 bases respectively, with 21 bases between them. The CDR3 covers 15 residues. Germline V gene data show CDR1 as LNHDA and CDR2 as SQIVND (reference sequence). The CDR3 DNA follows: TGTGCCAGTACCTTAAGGGCCAGGGGCAGAGATGGCTACACCTTC. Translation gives CASTLRARGRDGYTF.

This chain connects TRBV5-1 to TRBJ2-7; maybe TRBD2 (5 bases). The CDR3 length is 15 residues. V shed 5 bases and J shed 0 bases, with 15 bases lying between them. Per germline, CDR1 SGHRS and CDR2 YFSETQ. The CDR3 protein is CASSRAGPSSYEQYF. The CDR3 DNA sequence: TGCGCCAGCAGTCGGGCGGGCCCTAGCTCCTACGAGCAGTACTTC.

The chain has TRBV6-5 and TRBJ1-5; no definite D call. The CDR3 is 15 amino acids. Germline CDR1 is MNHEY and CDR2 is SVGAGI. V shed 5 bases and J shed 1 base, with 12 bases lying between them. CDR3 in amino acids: CASSTRAGSNQPQHF. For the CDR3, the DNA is TGTGCCAGCAGTACTAGGGCGGGGAGCAATCAGCCCCAGCATTTT.

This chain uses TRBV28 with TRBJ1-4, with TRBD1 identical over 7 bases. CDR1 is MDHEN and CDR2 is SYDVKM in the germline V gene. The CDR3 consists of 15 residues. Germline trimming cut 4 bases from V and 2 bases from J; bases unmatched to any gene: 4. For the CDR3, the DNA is TGTGCCAGCAGTTCCCCCAGGGGGACTAATGAAAAACTGTTTTTT. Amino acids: CASSSPRGTNEKLFF.